The 23 T cell receptor beta chains presented below share a single source sample, sequenced in a study of early T cells in non-severe SARS-CoV-2 infection. One entry per CDR3 protein results from TCRdb running MiXCR on the 5' RACE reads. The sample lists about 37,000 distinct CDR3 sequences; about 5.3% were seen once. The material sequenced was whole blood. The receptors here all came from an adult who was a healthcare worker with PCR-confirmed SARS-CoV-2 infection or an uninfected control (not recorded which).

This clonotype was picked up many times. The V gene is TRBV27, the J gene TRBJ1-2; TRBD1 is a possible D gene (5 bases). Trimming shortened V by 7 bases and J by 5 bases, and 14 bases separated the two germline ends. The CDR3 consists of 13 residues. In germline, CDR1 is MNHEY, CDR2 SMNVEV (reference sequence). The CDR3, as DNA: TGTGCCAGCAAACATACGGGGGGATATGGCTACACCTTC. Translation: CASKHTGGYGYTF.

This clonotype showed up many times. J is TRBJ1-1 and V is TRBV20-1; maybe TRBD1 (5 bases). The CDR3 extends over 13 amino acids. The germline V and J ends were trimmed by 0 bases and 5 bases, with 10 bases remaining between them. Germline CDR1 is DFQATT and CDR2 is SNEGSKA (reference sequence). CDR3 sequence reads: CSARDLGGTEAFF. CDR3 in DNA: TGCAGTGCTAGAGATCTGGGGGGGACTGAAGCTTTCTTT.

In this sample, this clonotype turned up many times. The gene calls are TRBV10-3 and TRBJ2-7; D remains unclear. CDR3 size: 13 residues. V lost 6 bases and J lost 3, with 12 bases in between. Germline V gene data show CDR1 as ENHRY and CDR2 as SYGVKD. CDR3 bases: TGTGCCATCAGATCATTCAGCAACTACGAGCAGTACTTC. Amino acid sequence: CAIRSFSNYEQYF.

This clonotype was observed at least ten times. The rearrangement links TRBV6-5 to TRBJ2-6, with a possible D match to TRBD2 (6 bases). Per the germline V gene, CDR1 is MNHEY and CDR2 is SVGAGI. V was clipped by 2 bases and J by 0 bases, with 14 bases between them. CDR3 length equals 18 residues. CDR3 in DNA: TGTGCCAGCAGTTACGGGGGGACTCTCGGCTCTGGGGCCAACGTCCTGACTTTC. It codes for CASSYGGTLGSGANVLTF.

This clonotype has at least ten counts. The chain uses TRBV7-9 and TRBJ1-4, with a weak D call TRBD1 (5 bases). The CDR3 length is 14 residues. V lost 7 bases and J lost 5, with 14 bases in between. Germline CDR1 SEHNR, CDR2 FQNEAQ (reference sequence). The CDR3 sequence: CASTPGRQNEKLFF. The CDR3 nucleotides are TGTGCCAGCACCCCCGGTCGACAGAATGAAAAACTGTTTTTT.

This clonotype has at least ten counts. CDR3 amino acids: CASSLGPGANEKLFF. CDR3 sequence (DNA): TGTGCCAGCAGCTTGGGGCCGGGGGCTAATGAAAAACTGTTTTTT. This rearrangement joins TRBV5-4 to TRBJ1-4; D might be TRBD1 (5 bases). The ends were cut back, 0 bases at V and 3 bases at J, with 9 bases in the middle. This CDR3 is 15 amino acids long. In germline, CDR1 is SGHNT, CDR2 YYREEE (reference sequence).

This clonotype showed up many times. This chain uses TRBV12-3 or TRBV12-4 with TRBJ2-1; TRBD2 is a possible D gene (6 bases). The V end was cut by 5 bases, the J end by 10 bases, with 18 bases between. This CDR3 region has 14 residues. The CDR3 nucleotides are TGTGCCAGCAGTCCTAGGCTCCTTGGACTAGAGCAGTTCTTC. Translated: CASSPRLLGLEQFF.

The CDR3 here is CAWRGGTGNEKLFF. For the CDR3, the DNA is TGTGCCTGGAGGGGCGGGACAGGGAATGAAAAACTGTTTTTT. This chain joins TRBV30 and TRBJ1-4; 9 bases map to TRBD1. The V segment lost 3 bases and the J segment 5 bases; nucleotides outside the gene matches: 4. The CDR3 contains 14 residues. Germline values: CDR1 GTSNPN, CDR2 SVGIG (reference sequence).

This clonotype was recorded at least ten times. The J gene is TRBJ1-5, the V gene TRBV2; tentatively, D is TRBD1 (5 bases). The CDR3 is made up of 14 amino acids. Germline V gives CDR1 SNHLY, CDR2 FYNNEI. V lost 6 bases to trimming and J lost 3 bases, with 12 bases between them. The CDR3 DNA follows: TGTGCCAGCAGGGCGGACACCAACAATCAGCCCCAGCATTTT. It codes for CASRADTNNQPQHF.

There are a few counts of this clonotype. V usage is TRBV9 and J usage is TRBJ2-2; no definite D call. Germline CDR1 SGDLS, CDR2 YYNGEE. With 4 bases removed from V and 2 bases from J, the gap between germline ends came to 15 bases. This CDR3 is built from 16 residues. The CDR3 DNA reads TGTGCCAGCAGCTTCGTGGCTGGATTTAACACCGGGGAGCTGTTTTTT. Amino acid sequence: CASSFVAGFNTGELFF.

On this clonotype itself: It may be a read error: a sequence one base away is much more abundant. Since no conserved phenylalanine or tryptophan closes the CDR3, a read error is the likely cause. In DNA, the CDR3 is TGTGCCAGCAGCACGGGACCGAACACTGAAGCTTTCTCT. Its translation: CASSTGPNTEAFS. This chain joins TRBV7-3 and TRBJ1-1, with D possibly TRBD1 on 5 matching bases. Germline-derived CDR1 and CDR2 are SGHTA and FQGTGA. Trimming took 5 bases from V and 1 from J, leaving 8 bases between them. This CDR3 region has 13 residues.

This clonotype was counted at least ten times. The CDR3 reads CASSIATGWPPNVLTF. The CDR3 nucleotides read TGTGCCAGTAGTATAGCAACAGGCTGGCCCCCCAACGTCCTGACTTTC. The rearrangement links TRBV19 to TRBJ2-6, with a weak D call TRBD1 (5 bases). V was trimmed by 1 base and J by 8 bases, leaving 15 bases between them. The CDR3 loop spans 16 amino acids. Germline loops: CDR1 LNHDA, CDR2 SQIVND (reference sequence).

This clonotype was seen ten or more times. At one end the junction does not follow the germline gene, possibly because of a read error. This sequence joins TRBV9 and TRBJ2-5; D is unresolved. Germline V gives CDR1 SGDLS, CDR2 YYNGEE. This CDR3 has 15 residues. CDR3: CASSPHYGAQETQYF. As DNA, the CDR3 is TGCGCCAGCAGCCCGCACTATGGCGCCCAAGAGACCCAGTACTTC.

This clonotype was counted at least ten times. This chain joins TRBV5-1 and TRBJ2-3; TRBD2 might be the D (5 bases). CDR1 SGHRS and CDR2 YFSETQ come from the germline V gene. V was pared by 7 bases and J by 3 bases, with 12 bases between. The CDR3 has 13 amino acids. This chain's CDR3 is CASRPGLTDTQYF. CDR3 sequence (DNA): TGCGCCAGCCGACCAGGACTTACAGATACGCAGTATTTT.

The table lists this clonotype with a few counts. The chain employs TRBV12-3 or TRBV12-4 and TRBJ2-7, with 7 bases that match TRBD2. With 4 bases clipped from V and 6 bases from J, the junction kept 3 bases outside the gene matches. The CDR3 extends over 12 amino acids. Here the CDR3 reads CASSSGGSEQYF. The CDR3 nucleotides read TGTGCCAGCAGTTCCGGGGGGTCCGAGCAGTACTTC.

This clonotype showed up many times. The V and J genes are TRBV20-1 and TRBJ1-2, with TRBD1 as a possible D gene (5 bases). The ends were cut back, 1 base at V and 1 base at J, with 7 bases in the middle. Germline CDR1 DFQATT, CDR2 SNEGSKA (reference sequence). This CDR3 is 13 amino acids long. CDR3 nucleotide sequence: TGCAGTGCTAGAGGGCAGGGTAACTATGGCTACACCTTC. Translating it yields CSARGQGNYGYTF.

This clonotype was observed at least ten times. The chain couples TRBV29-1 to TRBJ2-1; 7 nucleotides match TRBD1. Looked up from germline, CDR1 is SQVTM and CDR2 is ANQGSEA. V lost 7 bases, J lost 9 bases, and 12 bases stayed unmatched. CDR3 length: 13 residues. The CDR3 DNA sequence: TGCAGCGGCCGCCGGGACAGAGAAGGTGAGCAGTTCTTC. It translates to CSGRRDREGEQFF.

This clonotype was detected many times. J is TRBJ2-2 and V is TRBV5-1; 7 bases match TRBD1. The junction had 9 bases not matched to a gene; V was cut back by 3 bases and J by 4 bases. The CDR3 is made up of 16 amino acids. Germline assignment: CDR1 SGHRS and CDR2 YFSETQ. CDR3 nucleotide sequence: TGCGCCAGCAGCTGGACCGGGACAGCTAGCACCGGGGAGCTGTTTTTT. Encoded protein: CASSWTGTASTGELFF. Variable domain in full (rest from reference TRBV5-1 and TRBJ2-2): KAGVTQTPRYLIKTRGQQVTLSCSPISGHRSVSWYQQTPGQGLQFLFEYFSETQRNKGNFPGRFSGRQFSNSRSEMNVSTLELGDSALYLCASSWTGTASTGELFFGEGSRLTVL.

This clonotype was detected ten times or more. The gene calls are TRBV12-3 or TRBV12-4 and TRBJ2-3, with 15 bases fitting TRBD2. J was trimmed by 2 bases and V by 4 bases; bases with no gene match: 4. This CDR3 has 17 amino acids. The DNA of the CDR3 is TGTGCCAGCAGTTCTGGGACTAGCGGGGGGATCACAGATACGCAGTATTTT. Its translation: CASSSGTSGGITDTQYF.

This clonotype was recorded at least ten times. The chain has TRBV11-2 and TRBJ2-1; D is ambiguous. This CDR3 region has 12 residues. Germline V CDR1 and CDR2: SGHAT, FQNNGV. V was cut by 8 bases and J by 5 bases, with 10 bases left in between. CDR3 DNA: TGTGCCAGCCGCGGCAGCGACAATGAGCAGTTCTTC. It is translated as CASRGSDNEQFF.

In its sample, this clonotype was seen many times. The chain combines TRBV7-9 with TRBJ2-7; 9 bases match TRBD1. Germline V gene data show CDR1 as SEHNR and CDR2 as FQNEAQ (reference sequence). This CDR3 comprises 15 residues. V trimming: 3 bases; J trimming: 4 bases; junction bases outside the gene matches: 7. The DNA for the CDR3 is TGTGCCAGCAGCTTGAAGGACAGGGGCTTTTACGAGCAGTACTTC. Translation: CASSLKDRGFYEQYF. The full variable domain, rest sourced from reference TRBV7-9 and TRBJ2-7, is DTGVSQNPRHKITKRGQNVTFRCDPISEHNRLYWYRQTLGQGPEFLTYFQNEAQLEKSRLLSDRFSAERPKGSFSTLEIQRTEQGDSAMYLCASSLKDRGFYEQYFGPGTRLTVT.

This chain connects TRBV5-1 to TRBJ2-3, with D unclear. Trimming removed 0 bases at V and 3 bases at J, with 11 bases between. Germline V CDR1 and CDR2: SGHRS, YFSETQ. This CDR3 comprises 15 residues. The CDR3 DNA sequence: TGCGCCAGCAGCTTGGCCGGAATAGGGACAGATACGCAGTATTTT. Residues: CASSLAGIGTDTQYF.

This clonotype was found many times. This chain links TRBV29-1 with TRBJ1-1; D might be TRBD1 (5 bases). Germline V CDR1 and CDR2: SQVTM, ANQGSEA. Trimming shortened V by 7 bases and J by 1 base, and 13 bases separated the two germline ends. This CDR3 is 13 amino acids long. This chain's CDR3 is CSARLGENTEAFF. CDR3 nucleotides: TGCAGCGCCCGCTTGGGGGAGAACACTGAAGCTTTCTTT.